This T cell receptor (beta chain) derives from a study of blood T cell repertoires in COVID-19. Sequencing used immunoSEQ multiplex PCR; TCRdb keeps in-frame clones, though not all of them. The data show 40,000 or so clones, around 88% seen once. This CDR3 comprises 14 residues. Germline CDR1 and CDR2: SGHRS and YFSETQ. V lost 1 base, J lost 2 bases, and 9 bases lay in between. This TCR was sampled from a human donor in a cohort sampled during active COVID-19. The sequencing sample was made of peripheral blood. J is TRBJ1-2 and V is TRBV5-1; D possibly corresponds to TRBD1 (5 bases). This CDR3 is CASSLQGGNYGYTF. CDR3 sequence (DNA): TGCGCCAGCAGCTTGCAGGGAGGGAACTATGGCTACACCTTC.